These 21 T cell receptor beta chains were all obtained from the same sample, sequenced in a study of blood T cell repertoires in COVID-19. Generated by immunoSEQ multiplex PCR, the TCRdb table keeps only in-frame clones and is missing some. The sample has approximately 70,000 clones; 88% are singletons. Material for sequencing was peripheral blood. All receptors come from a human donor in a cohort sampled during active COVID-19.

Judged by abundance, this clone is medium-sized. The chain links TRBV4-3 to TRBJ1-1; no reliable D call. CDR1 is LGHNA, CDR2 YSLEER, per germline. This CDR3 region has 15 residues. CDR3 protein: CPTSRPGFVNTEAFF. CDR3 DNA sequence: TGCCCCACCAGCCGACCCGGGTTCGTGAACACTGAAGCTTTCTTT.

The CDR3 spells CASSLAASFVKYF. In nucleotides, the CDR3 is TGTGCCAGCAGCTTAGCGGCTAGCTTCGTAAAGTACTTC. V is TRBV11-2 and J is TRBJ2-7; D might be TRBD2 (5 bases). The germline V gene has CDR1 SGHAT and CDR2 FQNNGV. Trimming took off 1 base at V and 11 bases at J, with 15 bases between the two ends. The CDR3 consists of 13 residues.

The chain links TRBV3-1 (or the pseudogene TRBV3-2) to TRBJ2-1; weak D call: TRBD2 (6 bases). The CDR3 spans 16 residues. The germline gives CDR1 LGHDT, CDR2 YNNKEL (reference sequence). The V and J ends lost 0 bases and 4 bases respectively, with 13 bases between them. As DNA, the CDR3 is TGTGCCAGCAGCCAAGAAGGCCGGGACTTTTACAATGAGCAGTTCTTC. This gives the protein CASSQEGRDFYNEQFF.

This chain joins TRBV11-2 and TRBJ2-7; D perhaps matches TRBD2 (5 bases). The CDR3 covers 14 residues. V was shortened by 5 bases and J by 4 bases, with 15 bases between the two germline ends. Germline V lookup: CDR1 SGHAT, CDR2 FQNNGV. CDR3 region: CASSPSGLRYEQYF. The CDR3 nucleotides are TGTGCCAGCAGCCCGTCAGGACTGAGATACGAGCAGTACTTC.

The chain is built from TRBV28 and TRBJ1-2; the D gene is possibly TRBD1 (6 bases). The CDR3 is 14 amino acids. Per germline, CDR1 MDHEN and CDR2 SYDVKM. V gave up 3 bases and J gave up 2 bases, with 10 bases separating them. The CDR3 sequence is CASSLAQGNYGYTF. The CDR3 DNA is TGTGCCAGCAGTTTGGCACAGGGAAACTATGGCTACACCTTC.

CDR3 in amino acids: CASSFGGPSGEQYF. For the CDR3, the DNA is TGCGCCAGCAGCTTCGGGGGGCCTTCTGGGGAGCAGTACTTC. The chain couples TRBV5-1 to TRBJ2-7; maybe TRBD2 (7 bases). This CDR3 spans 14 amino acids. V was clipped by 2 bases and J by 7 bases, with 16 bases between them. Looked up from germline, CDR1 is SGHRS and CDR2 is YFSETQ.

The V and J genes are TRBV21-1 and TRBJ2-1; no check of the table's D call, TRBD1, against the DNA was made. TRBV21-1 is listed as a pseudogene. The CDR3 is 14 amino acids. CDR3 sequence: CASSKVTGYNEQFF. The DNA of the CDR3 is TGTGCCAGCAGCAAAGTAACAGGGTACAATGAGCAGTTCTTC.

V usage is TRBV21-1 and J usage is TRBJ1-4. TRBV21-1 is assigned pseudogene status. The CDR3 runs 14 residues. This CDR3 is CASSKALRGKKLFF. The CDR3, as DNA: TGTGCCAGCAGCAAAGCGCTCCGAGGGAAAAAACTGTTTTTT.

V usage is TRBV6-2 or TRBV6-3 and J usage is TRBJ1-1; no clear D gene. The V gene lost 0 bases and the J gene lost 5 bases, with 16 bases spanning the gap. Germline V gives CDR1 MNHEY, CDR2 SVGEGT. CDR3 length: 16 amino acids. In DNA form, the CDR3 reads TGTGCCAGCAGTTACTCCAAATCCTTGTACTCGACTGAAGCTTTCTTT. Translating it yields CASSYSKSLYSTEAFF.

This clone was counted only a few times. V and J are TRBV6-5 and TRBJ1-1; D may be TRBD1 (6 bases). The germline CDR1 and CDR2 sequences are MNHEY and SVGAGI. This CDR3 contains 14 residues. V was cut by 5 bases and J by 2 bases, with 12 bases left in between. CDR3 DNA sequence: TGTGCCAGCAGTCCTAGGGACACTAACACTGAAGCTTTCTTT. Encoded protein: CASSPRDTNTEAFF.

This clone appeared once. In DNA form, the CDR3 reads TGTGCCAGCACCCCGGACAGGGGAGCTGAGCAGTACTTC. It specifies CASTPDRGAEQYF. The V and J genes are TRBV6-5 and TRBJ2-7, with 9 bases fitting TRBD1. Germline-derived CDR1 and CDR2 are MNHEY and SVGAGI. This CDR3 region has 13 residues. V dropped 7 bases and J dropped 7; count of bases not matched to a gene: 8.

The chain recombines TRBV28 with TRBJ2-1, with 10 bases identical to TRBD2. There are 16 residues in the CDR3. The germline V gene encodes CDR1 MDHEN and CDR2 SYDVKM. V was clipped by 6 bases and J by 2 bases; unmatched bases: 7. In nucleotides, the CDR3 is TGTGCCAGCAGCCCAATACTAGCGGGGACCTACAATGAGCAGTTCTTC. It translates to CASSPILAGTYNEQFF.

The CDR3 DNA reads as TGTGCCAGCTCATGGAGACAGGGGGAACAAGAGACCCAGTACTTC. This gives the protein CASSWRQGEQETQYF. The V and J genes are TRBV18 and TRBJ2-5; 9 bases line up with TRBD1. The CDR3 has 15 residues. Trimming took 5 bases from V and 2 from J; bases not matched to a gene: 6. Germline assignment: CDR1 KGHSH and CDR2 LQKENI.

The rearrangement uses TRBV4-1 and TRBJ2-2; D not certain. V was pared by 4 bases and J by 4 bases, with 25 bases between. The CDR3 is 19 amino acids. The germline V gene encodes CDR1 MGHRA and CDR2 YSYEKL. The CDR3, as DNA: TGCGCCAGCAGCCGCCGACCCACCGACGAGCGATCGGGCACCGGGGAGCTGTTTTTT. Its protein is CASSRRPTDERSGTGELFF.

The chain employs TRBV5-1 and TRBJ2-5; 7 bases are a match to TRBD1. The V segment lost 4 bases and the J segment 6 bases; nucleotides outside the gene matches: 9. Germline-derived CDR1 and CDR2 are SGHRS and YFSETQ. The CDR3 consists of 14 residues. CDR3 coding DNA: TGCGCCAGCAGCGCTGACAGGGATGGTAAGACCCAGTACTTC. Amino acids: CASSADRDGKTQYF. The full variable domain, its missing parts supplied by reference TRBV5-1 and TRBJ2-5, is KAGVTQTPRYLIKTRGQQVTLSCSPISGHRSVSWYQQTPGQGLQFLFEYFSETQRNKGNFPGRFSGRQFSNSRSEMNVSTLELGDSALYLCASSADRDGKTQYFGPGTRLLVL.

The V gene is TRBV5-6, the J gene TRBJ1-1; D ambiguous. CDR3 length: 13 amino acids. V dropped 5 bases and J dropped 0 bases, with 8 bases sitting between them. In germline, CDR1 is SGHDT, CDR2 YYEEEE. CDR3 coding DNA: TGTGCCAGCAGTTACGGTATGAACACTGAAGCTTTCTTT. It encodes CASSYGMNTEAFF.

This clone was found once. The V gene is TRBV9, the J gene TRBJ1-4; 11 bases line up with TRBD1. V gave up 4 bases and J gave up 2 bases; unmatched junction bases: 7. The germline V gene has CDR1 SGDLS and CDR2 YYNGEE. CDR3 size: 17 residues. CDR3 in amino acids: CASSPRDRGDTNEKLFF. The CDR3 nucleotides are TGTGCCAGCAGCCCTCGGGACAGGGGGGACACTAATGAAAAACTGTTTTTT.

The rearrangement uses TRBV5-3 and TRBJ2-5; perhaps TRBD2 as D (6 bases). TRBV5-3 is placed among ORFs of uncertain function. The ends were cut back, 4 bases at V and 0 bases at J, with 19 bases in the middle. This CDR3 contains 17 residues. The CDR3 loop is CARSRRIAEQNQETQYF. In DNA form, the CDR3 reads TGTGCCAGAAGCAGACGTATAGCGGAGCAGAACCAAGAGACCCAGTACTTC.

The rearrangement joins TRBV9 to TRBJ2-3, with 9 nucleotides matching TRBD2. The CDR3 sequence is 16 residues long. In germline, CDR1 is SGDLS, CDR2 YYNGEE. V dropped 4 bases and J dropped 1; count of bases not matched to a gene: 7. The CDR3 coding sequence is TGTGCCAGCAGCCCATATTGGACTAGCGGCACAGATACGCAGTATTTT. This sequence encodes CASSPYWTSGTDTQYF.

Written as DNA, the CDR3 is TGCGCCAGCACTCCGACAGGGTTAAGGTCCGGGGAGCTGTTTTTT. Its protein product is CASTPTGLRSGELFF. The chain uses TRBV10-2 and TRBJ2-2, with 7 bases fitting TRBD1. The CDR3 contains 15 residues. Germline loops: CDR1 WSHSY, CDR2 SAAADI. V shed 7 bases, J shed 6 bases, and the junction held 11 bases outside the gene matches.

The rearrangement links TRBV29-1 to TRBJ2-7; 8 bases match TRBD2. The V gene's germline CDR1 is SQVTM and CDR2 ANQGSEA. Germline trimming cut 0 bases from V and 7 bases from J; bases unmatched to any gene: 5. The CDR3 sequence is 13 residues long. The CDR3 region is CSVEEGAGGEQYF. DNA for the CDR3: TGCAGCGTTGAAGAGGGGGCGGGAGGAGAGCAGTACTTC.